One sample yielded the 27 T cell receptor beta chains listed below, sequenced in a study of CD8 T cells in ankylosing spondylitis. MiXCR, run by TCRdb on the 5' RACE reads, gives a single entry per CDR3 protein. The sample records approximately 240,000 distinct CDR3 sequences, roughly 25% being singletons. The sample comprised blood, either unsorted or a sorted T cell fraction (not recorded which). The receptors here all came from a male donor with ankylosing spondylitis or in good health (not recorded which).

For this clonotype: A much larger clone is a single base away; this may be a read error. This sequence joins TRBV12-3 or TRBV12-4 and TRBJ2-7, with 7 bases lining up with TRBD1. The CDR3 is made up of 13 amino acids. CDR3 DNA sequence: TGTTCCAGCTCAAACAGGGGAAACTACGAGCAGTACTTC. Its translation: CSSSNRGNYEQYF.

This clonotype was picked up many times. V gene TRBV5-1 combines with J gene TRBJ1-5; tentatively, D is TRBD1 (5 bases). This CDR3 contains 14 residues. The germline V and J ends were trimmed by 0 bases and 5 bases, with 9 bases remaining between them. Germline CDR1 SGHRS, CDR2 YFSETQ. The CDR3 protein is CASSLAGRDQPQHF. DNA of the CDR3: TGCGCCAGCAGCTTGGCCGGCAGGGATCAGCCCCAGCATTTT.

This clonotype was seen a handful of times. The chain employs TRBV20-1 and TRBJ1-5; TRBD1 is a possible D gene (6 bases). The germline gives CDR1 DFQATT, CDR2 SNEGSKA (reference sequence). This CDR3 is 16 amino acids long. Trimming stripped 1 base from V and 0 bases from J, with 13 bases between. The CDR3 sequence is CSARVVAGDSNQPQHF. Written as DNA, the CDR3 is TGCAGTGCTAGAGTGGTGGCAGGGGATAGCAATCAGCCCCAGCATTTT.

As concerns this clonotype: Since a much larger clone is just one base distant, this may be a read error. As the CDR3 is not closed by the conserved phenylalanine or tryptophan, this likely results from a read error. V is TRBV29-1 and J is TRBJ2-5, with TRBD2 identical over 7 bases. Germline V lookup: CDR1 SQVTM, CDR2 ANQGSEA. This CDR3 has 12 amino acids. Germline trimming cut 6 bases from V and 5 bases from J; bases unmatched to any gene: 6. CDR3 coding DNA: TGCAGCGTGTGGGAGGGTGCGGAGACCCAGTACCTC. Translated, it gives CSVWEGAETQYL.

This clonotype was counted a few times. The rearrangement uses TRBV20-1 and TRBJ1-1; D gene ambiguous. The length of the CDR3 is 13 residues. CDR1 is DFQATT, CDR2 SNEGSKA, per germline (reference sequence). V lost 3 bases and J 1 base, leaving 9 bases between the germline ends. CDR3 nucleotides: TGCAGTGCTAGTTGGGCCAGGAACACTGAAGCTTTCTTT. This encodes CSASWARNTEAFF.

This clonotype has at least ten counts. Here the CDR3 DNA reads TGTGCCAGCAGCCCACAGGGGGGGGTGCGAAAACTGTTTTTT. This sequence encodes CASSPQGGVRKLFF. The rearrangement uses TRBV7-9 and TRBJ1-4; 8 nucleotides align to TRBD1. CDR1 and CDR2 (germline): SEHNR, FQNEAQ (reference sequence). The ends lost 5 bases at V and 10 bases at J; junction bases unmatched: 9. This CDR3 has 14 amino acids.

The chain has TRBV15 and TRBJ2-5; no clear D gene. V lost 0 bases and J 0 bases, leaving 8 bases between the germline ends. This CDR3 has 15 amino acids. Germline V gives CDR1 LNHNV, CDR2 YYDKDF (reference sequence). The CDR3 is CATSRDPHHQETQYF. The CDR3 bases are TGTGCCACCAGCAGAGATCCCCACCACCAAGAGACCCAGTACTTC. Drawing the rest from reference TRBV15 and TRBJ2-5, the complete variable domain is DAMVIQNPRYQVTQFGKPVTLSCSQTLNHNVMYWYQQKSSQAPKLLFHYYDKDFNNEADTPDNFQSRRPNTSFCFLDIRSPGLGDTAMYLCATSRDPHHQETQYFGPGTRLLVL.

This chain joins TRBV28 and TRBJ2-7; 9 bases align to TRBD1. This CDR3 is built from 18 residues. The germline gives CDR1 MDHEN, CDR2 SYDVKM. Trimming cost V 2 bases and J 2 bases; bases outside gene matches: 13. CDR3 sequence: CASSLSALGQGPTYEQYF. The DNA of the CDR3 is TGTGCCAGCAGTTTAAGCGCCTTAGGACAGGGGCCGACCTACGAGCAGTACTTC.

V and J are TRBV6-5 and TRBJ2-5; D might be TRBD2 (5 bases). Germline V lookup: CDR1 MNHEY, CDR2 SVGAGI. There are 15 residues in the CDR3. V was cut by 6 bases and J by 3 bases, with 17 bases left in between. For the CDR3, the DNA is TGTGCCAGCAGCTACCGGGTTAGCGCCGAAGAGACCCAGTACTTC. Its translation is CASSYRVSAEETQYF.

This sequence joins TRBV20-1 and TRBJ2-1, with 8 bases lining up with TRBD2. This CDR3 has 14 residues. After removal of 3 bases from V and 4 bases from J, the junction contained 5 bases not matched to a gene. The germline V gene encodes CDR1 DFQATT and CDR2 SNEGSKA (reference sequence). Here the CDR3 DNA reads TGCAGTGCTAGGGGGACTAGACGATACAATGAGCAGTTCTTC. Translating gives CSARGTRRYNEQFF.

The table lists this clonotype with a few counts. The chain is built from TRBV12-3 or TRBV12-4 and TRBJ2-2; TRBD1 matches 11 bases. Trimming took 3 bases from V and 6 from J; bases not matched to a gene: 3. This CDR3 has 15 residues. The CDR3 loop reads CASSFGQGASGELFF. The CDR3 DNA reads TGTGCCAGCAGTTTCGGACAGGGGGCGTCCGGGGAGCTGTTTTTT.

Note on this clonotype: A much larger clone is a single base away; this may be a read error. This chain joins TRBV12-5 and TRBJ2-3, with D perhaps being TRBD1 or TRBD2 (5 bases each). The CDR3 loop spans 13 amino acids. V lost 10 bases and J lost 6, with 17 bases in between. The germline V gene has CDR1 LGHNT and CDR2 FRNRAP. The CDR3 loop is CANASGRGDTQYF. The DNA for the CDR3 is TGTGCTAATGCGTCAGGGCGAGGGGATACGCAGTATTTT.

This clonotype appeared a few times. The chain employs TRBV20-1 and TRBJ2-5, with a weak D call TRBD2 (7 bases). The CDR3 is 14 amino acids. Germline loops: CDR1 DFQATT, CDR2 SNEGSKA (reference sequence). Trimming took off 1 base at V and 5 bases at J, with 14 bases between the two ends. As DNA, the CDR3 is TGCAGTGCTAGAGTAGGGGGGGAGCTGGAGACCCAGTACTTC. This codes for CSARVGGELETQYF.

V is TRBV12-3 or TRBV12-4 and J is TRBJ2-1; 7 bases align to TRBD2. The CDR3 is 14 residues long. V dropped 3 bases and J dropped 2; count of bases not matched to a gene: 1. This CDR3 reads CASSFLAAYNEQFF. DNA for the CDR3: TGTGCCAGCAGTTTTCTAGCGGCCTACAATGAGCAGTTCTTC.

Comment on this clonotype: This may be a read error, as it is one base from a much larger clone. This rearrangement joins TRBV29-1 to TRBJ2-1; 9 bases are a match to TRBD2. V shed 8 bases, J shed 5 bases, and the junction held 10 bases outside the gene matches. Germline V gene data show CDR1 as SQVTM and CDR2 as ANQGSEA. The CDR3 is made up of 14 amino acids. The CDR3 region is CSLGSSGVNNEQFF. CDR3 coding DNA: TGCAGCCTTGGTTCTAGCGGGGTAAACAATGAGCAGTTCTTC.

This clonotype showed up just once. This sequence joins TRBV6-1 and TRBJ2-1, with 10 positions matching TRBD1. This CDR3 region has 15 residues. Looked up from germline, CDR1 is MNHNS and CDR2 is SASEGT. Trimming took 5 bases from V and 10 from J; bases not matched to a gene: 11. CDR3: CASSPGTGVRREQFF. The CDR3 coding sequence is TGTGCCAGCAGTCCCGGGACAGGGGTAAGAAGGGAGCAGTTCTTC.

The chain recombines TRBV6-5 with TRBJ1-2; 7 bases are shared with TRBD1. The V segment lost 4 bases and the J segment 11 bases; nucleotides outside the gene matches: 10. This CDR3 region has 13 residues. The germline CDR1 and CDR2 sequences are MNHEY and SVGAGI. CDR3 coding DNA: TGTGCCAGCAGTTCCCTCGGGACAGTGGGGTACACCTTC. Protein sequence: CASSSLGTVGYTF.

This sequence joins TRBV20-1 and TRBJ2-5; 7 positions match TRBD2. Germline CDR1 is DFQATT and CDR2 is SNEGSKA (reference sequence). With V trimmed by 5 bases and J by 0 bases, 9 bases remained unmatched. This CDR3 has 15 amino acids. The CDR3 bases are TGCAGTGCTGAGTTAGCGGGTAGTAACCAAGAGACCCAGTACTTC. Amino acids: CSAELAGSNQETQYF.

In its sample, this clonotype was seen many times. This sequence joins TRBV27 and TRBJ2-7; D possibly corresponds to TRBD1 (6 bases). The germline V gene encodes CDR1 MNHEY and CDR2 SMNVEV (reference sequence). Deletions cut 10 bases from V and 3 bases from J, with 19 bases between. CDR3 size: 14 residues. The CDR3 protein is CANLHREARYEQYF. The CDR3 DNA reads as TGTGCCAATCTGCACAGGGAAGCGCGCTACGAGCAGTACTTC.

This clonotype has just a few counts. The genes are TRBV12-3 or TRBV12-4 and TRBJ2-3; D gene uncertain. Trimming removed 5 bases from V and 7 bases from J, with 13 bases in between. CDR3 length equals 13 residues. The chain's CDR3 is CASSRPPPYTQYF. The CDR3 bases are TGTGCCAGCAGTCGCCCTCCCCCTTATACGCAGTATTTT.

V is TRBV28 and J is TRBJ2-7, with TRBD2 matching 11 bases. The CDR3 is made up of 14 amino acids. The J segment lost 2 bases and the V segment lost 6 bases, leaving 3 bases of the junction unmatched. The germline V gene encodes CDR1 MDHEN and CDR2 SYDVKM. The CDR3 sequence: CASRGTSGTYEQYF. In DNA, the CDR3 is TGTGCCAGCAGGGGGACTAGCGGAACCTACGAGCAGTACTTC. The variable domain in full, with the rest retrieved from reference TRBV28 and TRBJ2-7, is DVKVTQSSRYLVKRTGEKVFLECVQDMDHENMFWYRQDPGLGLRLIYFSYDVKMKEKGDIPEGYSVSREKKERFSLILESASTNQTSMYLCASRGTSGTYEQYFGPGTRLTVT.

The CDR3 bases are TGTGCCAGCAGCCAAGATGGCCTAGCGGGGGGGCGGACGCAGTATTTT. Its translation is CASSQDGLAGGRTQYF. J is TRBJ2-3 and V is TRBV4-2; 12 bases match TRBD2. Germline lookup yields CDR1 LGHNA and CDR2 YNFKEQ. V shed 0 bases, J shed 9 bases, and the junction held 7 bases outside the gene matches. CDR3 length equals 16 residues.

This clonotype has more than one count but fewer than ten. The chain carries TRBV20-1 and TRBJ2-1; 8 bases match TRBD2. CDR1 and CDR2 from the germline V gene are DFQATT and SNEGSKA (reference sequence). J lost 3 bases, V lost 6 bases, and 13 bases had no gene match. This CDR3 region has 16 residues. The CDR3 sequence: CSAPPRAGGNYNEQFF. For the CDR3, the DNA is TGCAGTGCCCCCCCTCGGGCGGGGGGAAACTACAATGAGCAGTTCTTC.

This CDR3 is CASSYSPADNEQFF. The DNA of the CDR3 is TGTGCCAGCAGTTACTCGCCGGCAGACAATGAGCAGTTCTTC. The rearrangement joins TRBV6-5 to TRBJ2-1; D remains ambiguous. This CDR3 spans 14 amino acids. Deletions cut 0 bases from V and 5 bases from J, with 8 bases between. Germline CDR1 MNHEY, CDR2 SVGAGI.

At least ten counts were recorded for this clonotype. The chain has TRBV12-3 or TRBV12-4 and TRBJ2-3; D is unclear. The V end lost 1 base, the J end lost 8 bases, and 10 bases lay between the germline ends. The CDR3 length is 13 residues. The CDR3 DNA reads as TGTGCCAGCAGTTTAGGGGAAGTAGGTACGCAGTATTTT. Its protein product is CASSLGEVGTQYF.

The chain has TRBV20-1 and TRBJ1-1, with TRBD1 as a possible D gene (6 bases). Trimming removed 3 bases at V and 5 bases at J, with 13 bases between. Germline V CDR1 and CDR2: DFQATT, SNEGSKA (reference sequence). The CDR3 length is 13 residues. The CDR3 protein is CSARDSLWTEAFF. CDR3 bases: TGCAGTGCTAGGGACAGTCTTTGGACTGAAGCTTTCTTT.

This chain uses TRBV6-5 with TRBJ2-5, with 7 nucleotides matching TRBD2. The CDR3 consists of 16 residues. V was clipped by 2 bases and J by 5 bases; unmatched bases: 11. The germline V gene encodes CDR1 MNHEY and CDR2 SVGAGI. The CDR3 DNA reads TGTGCCAGCAGTTACGTTCTGGGCCGGCGGGAGGAGACCCAGTACTTC. This encodes CASSYVLGRREETQYF.